Listed here is a single T cell receptor beta chain. Its antigen remains unidentified. These data come from a study of OX40 agonist ivuxolimab in advanced cancers. Across the study: While on treatment, patients had intravenous ivuxolimab at 0.01 to 10 mg/kg every 2 weeks. The dose-escalation group included hepatocellular carcinoma, melanoma, renal cell carcinoma and head and neck cancer. Regarding the study as a whole: Both blood CD4+ and CD8+ T cells showed clonal growth by week 6 at 0.1 to 3.0 mg/kg. Expanded clones were, on average, more numerous among CD8+ T cells than CD4+.

Produced via immunoSEQ multiplex PCR; TCRdb's table is partial and in-frame only. The data hold 35,000 to 40,000 clones, with roughly 80% observed a single time. This CDR3 has 15 residues. The V and J ends lost 5 bases and 3 bases respectively, with 17 bases between them. From germline, CDR1 is SGHAT and CDR2 FQNNGV. The sequencing used CD4+ or CD8+ T cells sorted from blood, collected in a trial of the OX40 agonist ivuxolimab. The V and J genes are TRBV11-2 and TRBJ2-7; D may match TRBD1 or TRBD2 (5 bases each). This clonotype was obtained from an adult with an advanced solid tumor such as melanoma, head and neck, liver or kidney cancer. The CDR3 coding sequence is TGTGCCAGCAGCCATGGGGGTCAGGGTAGCTACGAGCAGTACTTC. Protein sequence: CASSHGGQGSYEQYF.